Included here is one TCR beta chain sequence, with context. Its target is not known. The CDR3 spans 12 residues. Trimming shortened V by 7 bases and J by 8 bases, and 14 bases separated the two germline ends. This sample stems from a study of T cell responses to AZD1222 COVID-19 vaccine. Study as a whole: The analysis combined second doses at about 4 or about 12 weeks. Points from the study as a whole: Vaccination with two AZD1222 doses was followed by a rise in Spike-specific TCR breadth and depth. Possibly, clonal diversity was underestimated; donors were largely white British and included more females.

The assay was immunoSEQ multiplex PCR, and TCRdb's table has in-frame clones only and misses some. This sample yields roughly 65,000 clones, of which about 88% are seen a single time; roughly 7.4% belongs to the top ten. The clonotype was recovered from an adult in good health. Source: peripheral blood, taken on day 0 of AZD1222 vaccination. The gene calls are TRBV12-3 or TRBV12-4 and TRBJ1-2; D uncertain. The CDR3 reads CASTIGLGGYTF. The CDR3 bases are TGTGCCAGCACTATAGGATTGGGAGGCTACACCTTC.